These T cell receptor beta chains were read from a single sample in a study of cytomegalovirus exposure and HLA in healthy donors. Sequencing used immunoSEQ multiplex PCR; TCRdb keeps in-frame clones, though not all of them. The table records over 50,000 clones, 80% to 90% of them present only once. The sequenced sample was PBMCs. These TCRs come from a man aged 25-40 years in good health and CMV-seropositive. Each CDR3 is given with its conserved first and last residue. D genes are given only for firm matches. Only some rows state a clone size, as once, few, many or a class for expanded clones.

D gene: NA
clone size: NA
J gene: TRBJ1-5
V gene: TRBV7-9
CDR3 DNA: TGTGCCAGCAGCTTAGGAGGGCGCCAGCCCCAGCATTTT
CDR3 protein: CASSLGGRQPQHF

D gene: NA
clone size: NA
J gene: TRBJ2-3
V gene: TRBV6-1
CDR3 DNA: TGTGCCAGCAGTGTTTGGGGGCCCTCCACAGATACGCAGTATTTT
CDR3 protein: CASSVWGPSTDTQYF

D gene: NA
clone size: NA
J gene: TRBJ2-1
V gene: TRBV2
CDR3 DNA: TGTGCCAGCAGTGCCGGGCAGGGAATAAGGGGTGAGCAGTTCTTC
CDR3 protein: CASSAGQGIRGEQFF

D gene: NA
clone size: NA
J gene: TRBJ2-1
V gene: TRBV27
CDR3 DNA: TGTGCCAGCAGTTTTTTTTCGGGAATCTCCTACAATGAGCAGTTCTTC
CDR3 protein: CASSFFSGISYNEQFF

D gene: TRBD1
clone size: NA
J gene: TRBJ2-1
V gene: TRBV6-5
CDR3 DNA: TGTGCCAGCAGATCGGACAGGGGGGGGTACAATGAGCAGTTCTTC
CDR3 protein: CASRSDRGGYNEQFF

D gene: NA
clone size: once
J gene: TRBJ1-4
V gene: TRBV11-2
CDR3 DNA: TGTGCCAGTAGATCCCCTGGGCGGGGAGAAAAACTGTTTTTT
CDR3 protein: CASRSPGRGEKLFF

D gene: TRBD1
clone size: NA
J gene: TRBJ1-1
V gene: TRBV5-1
CDR3 DNA: TGCGCCAGCAGCTTCGTCCCGGGACAGGTTGAAGCTTTCTTT
CDR3 protein: CASSFVPGQVEAFF

D gene: TRBD2
clone size: NA
J gene: TRBJ2-7
V gene: TRBV6-1
CDR3 DNA: TGTGCCAGCAGTGAAAGGGGACTAGTAAACGAGCAGTACTTC
CDR3 protein: CASSERGLVNEQYF

D gene: TRBD1
clone size: NA
J gene: TRBJ2-2
V gene: TRBV7-2
CDR3 DNA: TGTGCCAGCAGCCCTACAGGGGGTTCGGGCACCGGGGAGCTGTTTTTT
CDR3 protein: CASSPTGGSGTGELFF

D gene: TRBD2
clone size: NA
J gene: TRBJ2-1
V gene: TRBV9
CDR3 DNA: TGTGCCAGCAGCGTTCGACTAGCGGGAGAACATGAGCAGTTCTTC
CDR3 protein: CASSVRLAGEHEQFF

D gene: NA
clone size: NA
J gene: TRBJ2-1
V gene: TRBV11-3
CDR3 DNA: TGTGCCAGCAGCCGGGGACTGAATGAGCAGTTCTTC
CDR3 protein: CASSRGLNEQFF

D gene: TRBD1
clone size: NA
J gene: TRBJ2-1
V gene: TRBV25-1
CDR3 DNA: TGTGCCAGCAGTGAGTTAGGGGGCCTCTACAATGAGCAGTTCTTC
CDR3 protein: CASSELGGLYNEQFF

D gene: TRBD2
clone size: NA
J gene: TRBJ2-3
V gene: TRBV7-9
CDR3 DNA: TGTGCCAGCAGCTTGACTAGCGGGATGGTAGATACGCAGTATTTT
CDR3 protein: CASSLTSGMVDTQYF

D gene: TRBD1
clone size: NA
J gene: TRBJ2-5
V gene: TRBV5-6
CDR3 DNA: TGTGCCAGCAGCTGGAGGACAGGGATGCCACAAGAGACCCAGTACTTC
CDR3 protein: CASSWRTGMPQETQYF

D gene: TRBD2
clone size: NA
J gene: TRBJ2-5
V gene: TRBV4-1
CDR3 DNA: TGCGCCAGCAGTCTCAGGCGGGAGGGCCGAGAGACCCAGTACTTC
CDR3 protein: CASSLRREGRETQYF

D gene: NA
clone size: NA
J gene: TRBJ1-1
V gene: TRBV28
CDR3 DNA: TGTGCCAGCAGTACGGGGAATGAAGCTTTCTTT
CDR3 protein: CASSTGNEAFF

D gene: NA
clone size: NA
J gene: TRBJ1-5
V gene: TRBV4-2
CDR3 DNA: TGTGCCAGCAGCCAAGATGGGCAGGGCGTCTGGGCTCAGCCCCAGCATTTT
CDR3 protein: CASSQDGQGVWAQPQHF

D gene: TRBD1
clone size: NA
J gene: TRBJ2-7
V gene: TRBV6-1
CDR3 DNA: TGTGCCAGCAGTCCGTCGGGACAGGGGCTTTACGAGCAGTACTTC
CDR3 protein: CASSPSGQGLYEQYF

D gene: NA
clone size: NA
J gene: TRBJ1-5
V gene: TRBV25-1
CDR3 DNA: TGTGCCAGCAGTGAGTCGATCGGGTATCAGCCCCAGCATTTT
CDR3 protein: CASSESIGYQPQHF

D gene: TRBD2
clone size: NA
J gene: TRBJ2-7
V gene: TRBV11-3
CDR3 DNA: TGTGCCAGCAGCTTGAAGCGGGACTCCTACGAGCAGTACTTC
CDR3 protein: CASSLKRDSYEQYF

D gene: TRBD1
clone size: NA
J gene: TRBJ1-5
V gene: TRBV15
CDR3 DNA: TGTGCCACCAGCAGGGACAGGGCGAGTCAGCCCCAGCATTTT
CDR3 protein: CATSRDRASQPQHF

D gene: NA
clone size: NA
J gene: TRBJ1-2
V gene: TRBV5-1
CDR3 DNA: TGCGCCAGCAGCCACCAACTCCAATCGCGGGGTGGCTACACCTTC
CDR3 protein: CASSHQLQSRGGYTF

D gene: TRBD1
clone size: NA
J gene: TRBJ2-3
V gene: TRBV11-3
CDR3 DNA: TGTGCCAGCAGCCGGACGAAGGGGGCGCTTGGCACAGATACGCAGTATTTT
CDR3 protein: CASSRTKGALGTDTQYF

D gene: NA
clone size: NA
J gene: TRBJ1-2
V gene: TRBV28
CDR3 DNA: TGTGCCAGCAGTCAACCGGGACTCTATGGCTACACCTTC
CDR3 protein: CASSQPGLYGYTF

D gene: TRBD2
clone size: NA
J gene: TRBJ2-2
V gene: TRBV10-2
CDR3 DNA: TGCGCCAGCAGATTAGCGGGAGGGAGGACCGGGGAGCTGTTTTTT
CDR3 protein: CASRLAGGRTGELFF

D gene: TRBD2
clone size: once
J gene: TRBJ2-1
V gene: TRBV19
CDR3 DNA: TGTGCCAGCAGGACTAGCGGCGACCATTTCAATGAGCAGTTCTTC
CDR3 protein: CASRTSGDHFNEQFF

D gene: NA
clone size: NA
J gene: TRBJ1-1
V gene: TRBV28
CDR3 DNA: TGTGCCAGCAGTTTATCTTGGCCAGAGAACACTGAAGCTTTCTTT
CDR3 protein: CASSLSWPENTEAFF

D gene: TRBD1
clone size: NA
J gene: TRBJ2-6
V gene: TRBV27
CDR3 DNA: TGTGCCAGCAGCCCATACCTGGACAGGGGACACTCTGGGGCCAACGTCCTGACTTTC
CDR3 protein: CASSPYLDRGHSGANVLTF

D gene: TRBD2
clone size: few
J gene: TRBJ2-1
V gene: TRBV6-4
CDR3 DNA: TGTGCCAGCAGTGACTCGAGCGGGAGTGCGGGCAATGAGCAGTTCTTC
CDR3 protein: CASSDSSGSAGNEQFF

D gene: TRBD2
clone size: once
J gene: TRBJ2-1
V gene: TRBV29-1
CDR3 DNA: TGCAGCGCCTCGGGACTAGCGGGTAGTGGGGGGGAGTTCTTC
CDR3 protein: CSASGLAGSGGEFF

D gene: TRBD2
clone size: NA
J gene: TRBJ2-1
V gene: TRBV10-1
CDR3 DNA: TGCGCCAGCATCCGGACTAGCGGGATAGGCGATGAGCAGTTCTTC
CDR3 protein: CASIRTSGIGDEQFF

D gene: TRBD1
clone size: once
J gene: TRBJ1-5
V gene: TRBV5-5
CDR3 DNA: TGTGCCAGCAGTTTTCGACAGGGTAATCAGCCCCAGCATTTT
CDR3 protein: CASSFRQGNQPQHF

D gene: NA
clone size: NA
J gene: TRBJ2-7
V gene: TRBV11-2
CDR3 DNA: TGTGCCAGCAGCTTTCAACAGGGAAACGAGCAGTACTTC
CDR3 protein: CASSFQQGNEQYF

D gene: TRBD1
clone size: NA
J gene: TRBJ2-7
V gene: TRBV25-1
CDR3 DNA: TGTGCCAGCAGCGATCGACAGGGCAACGAGCAGTACTTC
CDR3 protein: CASSDRQGNEQYF

D gene: NA
clone size: few
J gene: TRBJ2-3
V gene: TRBV9
CDR3 DNA: TGTGCCAGCAGCGTAGCTGGCAGAGATACGCAGTATTTT
CDR3 protein: CASSVAGRDTQYF

D gene: NA
clone size: NA
J gene: TRBJ2-5
V gene: TRBV10-1
CDR3 DNA: TGCGCCAGCAGTGAAGGTCAGGGGTTTCGGGGGACCCAGTACTTC
CDR3 protein: CASSEGQGFRGTQYF

D gene: TRBD1
clone size: NA
J gene: TRBJ2-1
V gene: TRBV29-1
CDR3 DNA: TGCAGCGTGTGGACAGGGTGGTTGAATGAGCAGTTCTTC
CDR3 protein: CSVWTGWLNEQFF

D gene: NA
clone size: NA
J gene: TRBJ2-3
V gene: TRBV10-1
CDR3 DNA: TGCGCCAGCAGCCCCGGGTTCACAGATACGCAGTATTTT
CDR3 protein: CASSPGFTDTQYF

D gene: NA
clone size: NA
J gene: TRBJ2-7
V gene: TRBV5-4
CDR3 DNA: TGTGCCAGCAGCTTATCCAGGGGGGAATCCCACGAGCAGTACTTC
CDR3 protein: CASSLSRGESHEQYF

D gene: TRBD1
clone size: NA
J gene: TRBJ2-7
V gene: TRBV29-1
CDR3 DNA: TGCAGCGACGTGACCACGGGACAGGGTTTCTACGAGCAGTACTTC
CDR3 protein: CSDVTTGQGFYEQYF

D gene: TRBD2
clone size: NA
J gene: TRBJ2-7
V gene: TRBV27
CDR3 DNA: TGTGCCAGCAGTTTCCGGACTAGCCAATGGTACGAGCAGTACTTC
CDR3 protein: CASSFRTSQWYEQYF

D gene: TRBD2
clone size: once
J gene: TRBJ2-3
V gene: TRBV5-8
CDR3 DNA: TGTGCCAGCAGCCTAGCTGGGACTAGCGGGATAGTTAAGTATTTT
CDR3 protein: CASSLAGTSGIVKYF

D gene: TRBD2
clone size: NA
J gene: TRBJ2-5
V gene: TRBV6-5
CDR3 DNA: TGTGCCACTACTCCTAGCGGGAGGCAAGAGACCCAGTACTTC
CDR3 protein: CATTPSGRQETQYF

D gene: NA
clone size: few
J gene: TRBJ2-3
V gene: TRBV25-1
CDR3 DNA: TGTGCCAGCACCCTGACAGGGGAGGGGAGCACAGATACGCAGTATTTT
CDR3 protein: CASTLTGEGSTDTQYF

D gene: TRBD2
clone size: NA
J gene: TRBJ2-1
V gene: TRBV5-1
CDR3 DNA: TGCGCCAGCAGCTTGGAGCCACTAGCGGGCTCCTACAATGAGCAGTTCTTC
CDR3 protein: CASSLEPLAGSYNEQFF

D gene: NA
clone size: once
J gene: TRBJ2-3
V gene: TRBV14
CDR3 DNA: TGTGCCAGCAGCCCTGGACAGCCAACAGATACGCAGTATTTT
CDR3 protein: CASSPGQPTDTQYF

D gene: NA
clone size: NA
J gene: TRBJ2-3
V gene: TRBV7-9
CDR3 DNA: TGTGCCAGCAGCCGCCGACAGAACACAGATACGCAGTATTTT
CDR3 protein: CASSRRQNTDTQYF

D gene: NA
clone size: NA
J gene: TRBJ2-7
V gene: TRBV6-5
CDR3 DNA: TGTGCCAGCAGATTTCAGGGAAGCTCCTACGAGCAGTACTTC
CDR3 protein: CASRFQGSSYEQYF

D gene: NA
clone size: NA
J gene: TRBJ2-1
V gene: TRBV2
CDR3 DNA: TGTGCCAGCAGTGAATCTGGTCTTGGGAGCCCCTTCAGCTCCTACAATGAGCAGTTCTTC
CDR3 protein: CASSESGLGSPFSSYNEQFF

D gene: TRBD2
clone size: NA
J gene: TRBJ2-7
V gene: TRBV5-6
CDR3 DNA: TGTGCCAGCAGCTTGGCGGGGGGTGCCTACTACGAGCAGTACTTC
CDR3 protein: CASSLAGGAYYEQYF

D gene: TRBD2
clone size: NA
J gene: TRBJ2-3
V gene: TRBV30
CDR3 DNA: TGTGCCTGGAGTGTAGCTAGCGGGAGTTCTGATACGCAGTATTTT
CDR3 protein: CAWSVASGSSDTQYF

D gene: TRBD1
clone size: NA
J gene: TRBJ2-3
V gene: TRBV28
CDR3 DNA: TGTGCCAGCAGTTTAGGTTTCGGGACAGGGGAAGATACGCAGTATTTT
CDR3 protein: CASSLGFGTGEDTQYF

D gene: NA
clone size: NA
J gene: TRBJ2-7
V gene: TRBV6-1
CDR3 DNA: TGTGCCAGCAATAACCTGCCCGGGGGAAGCTACGAGCAGTACTTC
CDR3 protein: CASNNLPGGSYEQYF